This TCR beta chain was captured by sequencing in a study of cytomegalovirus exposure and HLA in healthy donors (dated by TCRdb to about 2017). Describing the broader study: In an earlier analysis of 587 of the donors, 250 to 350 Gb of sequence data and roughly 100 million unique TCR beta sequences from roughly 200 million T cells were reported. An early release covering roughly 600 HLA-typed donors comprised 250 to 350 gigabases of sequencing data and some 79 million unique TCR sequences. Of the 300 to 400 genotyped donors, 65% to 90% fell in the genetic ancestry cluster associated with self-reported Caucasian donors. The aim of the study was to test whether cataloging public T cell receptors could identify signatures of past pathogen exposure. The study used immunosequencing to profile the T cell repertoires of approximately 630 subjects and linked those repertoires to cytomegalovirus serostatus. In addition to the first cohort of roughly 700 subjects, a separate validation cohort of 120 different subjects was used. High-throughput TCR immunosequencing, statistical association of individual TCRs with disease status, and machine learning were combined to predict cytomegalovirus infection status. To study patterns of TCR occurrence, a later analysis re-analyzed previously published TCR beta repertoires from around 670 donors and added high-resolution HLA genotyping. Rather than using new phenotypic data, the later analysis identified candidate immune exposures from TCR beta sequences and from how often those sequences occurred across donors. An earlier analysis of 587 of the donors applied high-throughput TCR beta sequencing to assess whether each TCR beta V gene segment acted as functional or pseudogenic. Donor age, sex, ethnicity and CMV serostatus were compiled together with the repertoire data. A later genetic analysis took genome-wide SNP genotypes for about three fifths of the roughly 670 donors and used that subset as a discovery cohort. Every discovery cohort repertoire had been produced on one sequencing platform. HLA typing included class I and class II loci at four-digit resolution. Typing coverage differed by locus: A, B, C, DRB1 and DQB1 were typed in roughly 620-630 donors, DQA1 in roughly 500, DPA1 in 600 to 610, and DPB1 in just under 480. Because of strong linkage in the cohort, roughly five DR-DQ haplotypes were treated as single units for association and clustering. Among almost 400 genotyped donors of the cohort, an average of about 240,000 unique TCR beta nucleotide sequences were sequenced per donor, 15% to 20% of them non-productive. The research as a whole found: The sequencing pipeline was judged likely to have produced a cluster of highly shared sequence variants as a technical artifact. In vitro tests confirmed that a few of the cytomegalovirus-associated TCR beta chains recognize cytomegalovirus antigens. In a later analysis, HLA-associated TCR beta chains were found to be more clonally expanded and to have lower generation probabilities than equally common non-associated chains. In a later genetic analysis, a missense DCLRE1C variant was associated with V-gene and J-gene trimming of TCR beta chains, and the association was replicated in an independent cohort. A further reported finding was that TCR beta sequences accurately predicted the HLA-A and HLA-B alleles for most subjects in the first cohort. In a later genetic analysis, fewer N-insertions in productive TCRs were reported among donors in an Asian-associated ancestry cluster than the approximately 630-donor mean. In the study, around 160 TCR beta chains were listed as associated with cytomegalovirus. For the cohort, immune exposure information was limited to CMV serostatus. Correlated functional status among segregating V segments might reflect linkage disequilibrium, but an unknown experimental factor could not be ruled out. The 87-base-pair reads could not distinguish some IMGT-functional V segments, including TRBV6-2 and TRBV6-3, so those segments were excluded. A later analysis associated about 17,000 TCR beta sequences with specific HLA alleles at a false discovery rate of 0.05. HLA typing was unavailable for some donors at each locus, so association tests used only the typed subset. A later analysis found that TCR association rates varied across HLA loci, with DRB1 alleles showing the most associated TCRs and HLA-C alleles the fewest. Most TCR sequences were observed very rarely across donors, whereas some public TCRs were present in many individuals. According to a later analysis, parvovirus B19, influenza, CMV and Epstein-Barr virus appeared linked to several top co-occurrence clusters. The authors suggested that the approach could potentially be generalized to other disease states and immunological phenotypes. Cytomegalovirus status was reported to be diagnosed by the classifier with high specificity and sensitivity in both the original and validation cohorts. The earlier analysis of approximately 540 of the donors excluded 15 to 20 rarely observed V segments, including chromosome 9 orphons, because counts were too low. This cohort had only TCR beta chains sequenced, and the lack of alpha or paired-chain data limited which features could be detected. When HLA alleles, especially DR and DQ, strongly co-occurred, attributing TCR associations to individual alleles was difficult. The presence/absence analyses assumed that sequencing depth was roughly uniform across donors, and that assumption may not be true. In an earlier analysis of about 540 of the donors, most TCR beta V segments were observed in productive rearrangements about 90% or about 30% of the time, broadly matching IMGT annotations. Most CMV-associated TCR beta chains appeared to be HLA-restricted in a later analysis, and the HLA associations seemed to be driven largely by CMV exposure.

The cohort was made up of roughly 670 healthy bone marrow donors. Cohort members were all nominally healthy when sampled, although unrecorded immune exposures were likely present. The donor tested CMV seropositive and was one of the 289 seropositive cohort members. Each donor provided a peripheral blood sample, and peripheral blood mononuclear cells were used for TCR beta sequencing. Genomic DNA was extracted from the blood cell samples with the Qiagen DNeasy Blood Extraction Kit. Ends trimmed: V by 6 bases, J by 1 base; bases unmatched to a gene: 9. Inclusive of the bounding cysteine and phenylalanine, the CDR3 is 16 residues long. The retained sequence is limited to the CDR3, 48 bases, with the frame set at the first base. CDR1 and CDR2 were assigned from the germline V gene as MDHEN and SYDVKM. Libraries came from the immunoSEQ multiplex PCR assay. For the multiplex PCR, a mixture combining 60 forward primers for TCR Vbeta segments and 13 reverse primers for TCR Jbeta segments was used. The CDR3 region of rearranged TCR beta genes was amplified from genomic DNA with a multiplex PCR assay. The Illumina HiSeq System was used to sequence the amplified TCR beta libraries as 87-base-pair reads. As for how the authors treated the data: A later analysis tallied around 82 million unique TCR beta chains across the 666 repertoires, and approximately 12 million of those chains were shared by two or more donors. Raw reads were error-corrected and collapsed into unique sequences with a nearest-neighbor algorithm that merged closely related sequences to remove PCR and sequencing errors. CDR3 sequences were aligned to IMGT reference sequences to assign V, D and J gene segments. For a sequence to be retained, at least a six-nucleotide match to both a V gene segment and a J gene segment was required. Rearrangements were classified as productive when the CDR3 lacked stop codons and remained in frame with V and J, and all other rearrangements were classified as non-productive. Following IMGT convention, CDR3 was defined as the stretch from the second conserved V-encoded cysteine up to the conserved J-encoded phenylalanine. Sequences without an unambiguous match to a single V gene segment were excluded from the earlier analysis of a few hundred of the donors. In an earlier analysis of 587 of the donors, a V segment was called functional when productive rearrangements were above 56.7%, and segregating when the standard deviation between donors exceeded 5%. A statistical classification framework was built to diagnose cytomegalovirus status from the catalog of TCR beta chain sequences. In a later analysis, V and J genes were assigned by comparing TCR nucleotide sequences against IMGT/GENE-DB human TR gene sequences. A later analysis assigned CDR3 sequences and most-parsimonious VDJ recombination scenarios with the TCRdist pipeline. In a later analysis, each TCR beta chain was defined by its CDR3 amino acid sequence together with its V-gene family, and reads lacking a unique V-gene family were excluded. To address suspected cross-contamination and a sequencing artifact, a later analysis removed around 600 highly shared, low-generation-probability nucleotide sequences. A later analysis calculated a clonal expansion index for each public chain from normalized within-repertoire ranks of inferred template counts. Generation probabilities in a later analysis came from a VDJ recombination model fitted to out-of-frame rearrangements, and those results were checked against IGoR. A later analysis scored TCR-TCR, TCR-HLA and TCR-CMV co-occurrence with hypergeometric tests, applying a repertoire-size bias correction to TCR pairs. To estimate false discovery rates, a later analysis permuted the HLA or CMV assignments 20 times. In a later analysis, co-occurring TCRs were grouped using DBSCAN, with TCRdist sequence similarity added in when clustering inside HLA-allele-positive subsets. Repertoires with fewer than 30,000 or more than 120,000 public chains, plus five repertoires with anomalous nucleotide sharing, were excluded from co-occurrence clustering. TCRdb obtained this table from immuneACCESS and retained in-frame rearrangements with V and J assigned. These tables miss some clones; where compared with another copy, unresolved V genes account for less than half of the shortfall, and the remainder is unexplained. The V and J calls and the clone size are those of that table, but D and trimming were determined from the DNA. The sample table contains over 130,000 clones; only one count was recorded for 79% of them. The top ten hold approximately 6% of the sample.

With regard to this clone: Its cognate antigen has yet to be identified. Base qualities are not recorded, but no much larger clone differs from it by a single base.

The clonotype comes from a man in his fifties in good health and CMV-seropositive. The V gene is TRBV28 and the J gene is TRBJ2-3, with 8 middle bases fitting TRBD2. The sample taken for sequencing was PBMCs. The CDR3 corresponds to CASRRVSGSRTDTQYF. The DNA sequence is TGTGCCAGCAGACGGGTGAGCGGGAGTCGCACAGATACGCAGTATTTT.